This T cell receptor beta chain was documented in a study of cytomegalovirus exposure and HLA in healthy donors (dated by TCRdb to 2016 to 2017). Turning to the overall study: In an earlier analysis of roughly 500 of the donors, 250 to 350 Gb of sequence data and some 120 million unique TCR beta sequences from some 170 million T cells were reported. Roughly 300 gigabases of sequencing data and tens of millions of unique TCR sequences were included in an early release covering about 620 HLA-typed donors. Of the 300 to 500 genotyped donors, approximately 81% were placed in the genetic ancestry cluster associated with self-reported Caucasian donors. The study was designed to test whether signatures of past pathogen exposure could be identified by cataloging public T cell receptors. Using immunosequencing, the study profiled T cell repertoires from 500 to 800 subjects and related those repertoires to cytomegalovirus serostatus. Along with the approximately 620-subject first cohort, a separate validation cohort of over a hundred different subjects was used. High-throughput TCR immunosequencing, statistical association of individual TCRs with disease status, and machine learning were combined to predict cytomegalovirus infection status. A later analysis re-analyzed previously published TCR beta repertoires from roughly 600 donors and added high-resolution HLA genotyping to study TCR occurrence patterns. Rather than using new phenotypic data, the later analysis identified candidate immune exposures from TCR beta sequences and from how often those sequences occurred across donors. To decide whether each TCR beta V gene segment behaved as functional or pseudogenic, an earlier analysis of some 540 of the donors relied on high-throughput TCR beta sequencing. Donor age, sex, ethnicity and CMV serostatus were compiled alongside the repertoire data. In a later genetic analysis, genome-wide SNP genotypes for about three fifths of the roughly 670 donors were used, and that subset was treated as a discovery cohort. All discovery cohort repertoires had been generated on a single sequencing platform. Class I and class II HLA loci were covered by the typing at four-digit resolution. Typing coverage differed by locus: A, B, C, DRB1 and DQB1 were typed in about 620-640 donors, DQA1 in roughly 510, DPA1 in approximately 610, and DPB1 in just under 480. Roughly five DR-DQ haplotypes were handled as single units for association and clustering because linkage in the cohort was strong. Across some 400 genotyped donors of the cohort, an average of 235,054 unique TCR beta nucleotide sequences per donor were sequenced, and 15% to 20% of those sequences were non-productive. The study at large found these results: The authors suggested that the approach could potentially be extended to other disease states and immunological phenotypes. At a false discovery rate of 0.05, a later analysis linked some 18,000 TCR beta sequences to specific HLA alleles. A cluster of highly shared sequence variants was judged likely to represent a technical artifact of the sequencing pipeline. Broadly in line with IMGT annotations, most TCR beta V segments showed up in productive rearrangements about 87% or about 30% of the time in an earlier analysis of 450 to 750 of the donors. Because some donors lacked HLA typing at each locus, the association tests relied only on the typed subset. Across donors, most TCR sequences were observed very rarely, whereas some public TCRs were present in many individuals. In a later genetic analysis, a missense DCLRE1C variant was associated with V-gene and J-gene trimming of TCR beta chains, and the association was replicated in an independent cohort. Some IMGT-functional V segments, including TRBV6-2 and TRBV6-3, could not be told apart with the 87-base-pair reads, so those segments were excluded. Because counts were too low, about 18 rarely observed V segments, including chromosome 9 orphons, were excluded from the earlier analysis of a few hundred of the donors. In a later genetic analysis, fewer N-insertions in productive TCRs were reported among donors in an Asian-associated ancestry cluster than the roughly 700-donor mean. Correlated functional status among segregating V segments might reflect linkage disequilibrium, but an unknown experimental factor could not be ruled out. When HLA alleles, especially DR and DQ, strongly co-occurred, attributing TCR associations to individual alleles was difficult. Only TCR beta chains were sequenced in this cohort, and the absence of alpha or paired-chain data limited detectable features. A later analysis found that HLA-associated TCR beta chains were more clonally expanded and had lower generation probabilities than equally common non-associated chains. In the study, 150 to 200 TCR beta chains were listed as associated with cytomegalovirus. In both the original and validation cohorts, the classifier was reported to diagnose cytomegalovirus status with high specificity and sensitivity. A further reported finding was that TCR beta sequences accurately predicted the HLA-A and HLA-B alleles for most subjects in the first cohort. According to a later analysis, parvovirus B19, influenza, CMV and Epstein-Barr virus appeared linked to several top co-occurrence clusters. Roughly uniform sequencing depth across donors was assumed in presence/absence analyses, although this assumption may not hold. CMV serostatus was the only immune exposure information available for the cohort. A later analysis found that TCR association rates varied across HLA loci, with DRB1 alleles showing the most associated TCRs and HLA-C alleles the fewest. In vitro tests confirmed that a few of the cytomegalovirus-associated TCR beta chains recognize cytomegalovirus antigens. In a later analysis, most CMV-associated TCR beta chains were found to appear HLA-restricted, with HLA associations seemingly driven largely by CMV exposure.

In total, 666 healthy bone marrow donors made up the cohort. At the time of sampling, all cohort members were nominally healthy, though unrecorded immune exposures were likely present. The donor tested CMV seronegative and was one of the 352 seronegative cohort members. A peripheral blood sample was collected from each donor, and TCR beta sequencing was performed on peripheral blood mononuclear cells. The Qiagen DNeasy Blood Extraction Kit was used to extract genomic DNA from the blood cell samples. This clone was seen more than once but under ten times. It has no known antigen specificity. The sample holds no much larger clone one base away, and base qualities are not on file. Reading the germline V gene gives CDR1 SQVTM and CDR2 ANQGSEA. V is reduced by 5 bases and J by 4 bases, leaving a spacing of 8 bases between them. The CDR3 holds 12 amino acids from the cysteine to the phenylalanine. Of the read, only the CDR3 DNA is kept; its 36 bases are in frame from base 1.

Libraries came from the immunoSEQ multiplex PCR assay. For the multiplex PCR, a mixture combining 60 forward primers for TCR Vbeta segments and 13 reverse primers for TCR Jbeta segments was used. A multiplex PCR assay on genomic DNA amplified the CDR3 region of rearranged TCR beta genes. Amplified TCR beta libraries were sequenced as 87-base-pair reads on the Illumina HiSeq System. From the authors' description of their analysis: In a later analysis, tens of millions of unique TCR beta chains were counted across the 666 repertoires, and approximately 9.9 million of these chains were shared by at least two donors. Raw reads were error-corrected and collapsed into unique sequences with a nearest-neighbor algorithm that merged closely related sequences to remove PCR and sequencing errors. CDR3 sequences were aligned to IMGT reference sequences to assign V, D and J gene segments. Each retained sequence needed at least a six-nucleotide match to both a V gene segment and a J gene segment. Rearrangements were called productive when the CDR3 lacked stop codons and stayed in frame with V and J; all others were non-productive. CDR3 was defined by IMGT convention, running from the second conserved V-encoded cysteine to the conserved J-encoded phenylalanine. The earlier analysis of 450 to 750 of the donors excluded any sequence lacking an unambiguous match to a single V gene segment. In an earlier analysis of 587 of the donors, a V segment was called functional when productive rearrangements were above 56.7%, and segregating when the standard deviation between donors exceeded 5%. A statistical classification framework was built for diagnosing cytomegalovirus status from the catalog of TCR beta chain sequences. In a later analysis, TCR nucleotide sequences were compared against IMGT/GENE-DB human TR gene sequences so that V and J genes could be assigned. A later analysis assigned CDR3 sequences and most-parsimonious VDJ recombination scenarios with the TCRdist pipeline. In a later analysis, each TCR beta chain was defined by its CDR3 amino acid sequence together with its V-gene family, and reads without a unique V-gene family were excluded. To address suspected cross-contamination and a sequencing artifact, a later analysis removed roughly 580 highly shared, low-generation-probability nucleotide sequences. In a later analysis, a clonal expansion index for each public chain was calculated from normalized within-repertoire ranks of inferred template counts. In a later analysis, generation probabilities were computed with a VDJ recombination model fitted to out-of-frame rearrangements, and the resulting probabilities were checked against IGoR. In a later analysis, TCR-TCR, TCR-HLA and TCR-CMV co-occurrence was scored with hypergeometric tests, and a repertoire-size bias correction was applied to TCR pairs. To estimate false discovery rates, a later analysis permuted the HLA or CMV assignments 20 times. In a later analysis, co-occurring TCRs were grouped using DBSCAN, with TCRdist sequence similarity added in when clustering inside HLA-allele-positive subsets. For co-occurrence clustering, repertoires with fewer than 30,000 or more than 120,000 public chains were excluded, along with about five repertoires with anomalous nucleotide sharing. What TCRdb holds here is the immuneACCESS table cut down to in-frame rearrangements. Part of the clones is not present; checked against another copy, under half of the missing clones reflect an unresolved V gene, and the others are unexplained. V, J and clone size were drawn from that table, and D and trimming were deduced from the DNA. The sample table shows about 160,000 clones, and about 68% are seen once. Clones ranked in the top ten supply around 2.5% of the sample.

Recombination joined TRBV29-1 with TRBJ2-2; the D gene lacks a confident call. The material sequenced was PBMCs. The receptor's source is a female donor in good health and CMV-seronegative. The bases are TGCAGCGTTCTACCAATCACCGGGGAGCTGTTTTTT. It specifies CSVLPITGELFF.